This TCR beta chain is from a study of blood T cell repertoires in COVID-19. Trimming shortened V by 5 bases and J by 4 bases, and 17 bases separated the two germline ends. Per germline, CDR1 LNHDA and CDR2 SQIVND (reference sequence). The CDR3 is 15 residues long. This clone was detected only a few times. Generated by immunoSEQ multiplex PCR, the TCRdb table keeps only in-frame clones and is missing some. The sample holds about 380,000 clones, 81% seen once. Sequencing was carried out using peripheral blood. This chain connects TRBV19 to TRBJ2-5; D is possibly TRBD2 (5 bases). This clonotype originated in a human donor with acute or convalescent COVID-19. The donor label of this sample is uncertain. The CDR3 loop is CASSYSGVRGETQYF. CDR3 bases: TGTGCCAGTAGTTATTCCGGGGTTCGAGGAGAGACCCAGTACTTC.